This T cell receptor (beta chain) was captured by sequencing in a study of shared clonotypes between healthy human individuals. The germline V and J ends were trimmed by 10 bases and 7 bases, with 25 bases remaining between them. The CDR3 contains 15 residues. Germline V gene data show CDR1 as LNHDA and CDR2 as SQIVND (reference sequence). Measured with immunoSEQ multiplex PCR; TCRdb has only the in-frame clones, and not every one. Of roughly 2.5 million clones in the sample, around nine tenths were seen once. The sample holds one count of this clone. This TCR was sampled from a man between 18 and 29 years old in good health. V usage is TRBV19 and J usage is TRBJ1-2; D not certain. Source material: naive CD4+ T cells sorted from blood. Subset denoted: CD45RA+ positively selected. CDR3 sequence: CATERSPSSPSGYTF. The CDR3 nucleotides read TGTGCCACCGAGAGGAGCCCGTCAAGCCCCTCTGGCTACACCTTC.